These T cell receptor beta chains were read from a single sample in a study of T cell repertoires in cytomegalovirus infection. Each CDR3 protein is one row after TCRdb ran MiXCR on the reads. The sample includes 500,000 to 600,000 distinct CDR3 sequences, more than 15% seen only once; the top ten take roughly 25%. Sequences were obtained from CD8+ T cells from PBMCs. The origin of the receptors is a human donor in good health (CMV status not recorded). Some clones in this sample may be carry-over from other donors' samples. Both conserved end residues are part of each CDR3. D genes are given only for firm matches. A clone size is listed for some rows: how often the clone was seen (once, few, many), or a class if it is expanded.

CDR3 protein | CDR3 DNA | J gene | D gene | V gene | clone size
CASGGRSTDTQYF | TGTGCCAGCGGAGGACGGAGCACAGATACGCAGTATTTT | TRBJ2-3 | - | TRBV7-9 | many
CATSIGPRLAGGADTQYF | TGTGCCACCAGCATCGGACCCCGACTAGCGGGAGGCGCAGATACGCAGTATTTT | TRBJ2-3 | TRBD2 | TRBV15 | -
CASSLDDGDEQYF | TGCGCCAGCAGCTTGGACGACGGGGACGAGCAGTACTTC | TRBJ2-7 | - | TRBV5-1 | few
CASSFQGVTGNQPQHF | TGTGCCAGCAGCTTCCAGGGGGTAACAGGGAACCAGCCCCAGCATTTT | TRBJ1-5 | TRBD1 | TRBV7-2 | many
CASRVGGRSEQYF | TGTGCCAGCAGAGTTGGGGGTCGTAGCGAGCAGTACTTC | TRBJ2-7 | - | TRBV7-9 | -
CSVVREGTTGELFF | TGCAGCGTTGTTCGGGAGGGCACAACCGGGGAGCTGTTTTTT | TRBJ2-2 | TRBD2 | TRBV29-1 | once
CAISGTSAVNTEAFF | TGTGCCATCAGTGGGACAAGCGCTGTGAACACTGAAGCTTTCTTT | TRBJ1-1 | - | TRBV10-3 | many
CASSTGATNEKLFF | TGTGCCAGCAGTACAGGGGCAACTAATGAAAAACTGTTTTTT | TRBJ1-4 | TRBD1 | TRBV6-6 | -
CATPGGQESYGYTF | TGTGCCACTCCGGGGGGACAGGAGTCCTATGGCTACACCTTC | TRBJ1-2 | TRBD1 | TRBV2 | many
CASAGRGNTEAFF | TGTGCCAGTGCAGGGAGGGGGAACACTGAAGCTTTCTTT | TRBJ1-1 | - | TRBV2 | -
CASSEPRWEETGAGMNTEAFF | TGTGCCAGCAGCGAACCTCGTTGGGAGGAGACAGGGGCCGGGATGAACACTGAAGCTTTCTTT | TRBJ1-1 | TRBD1 | TRBV9 | -
CASSLSRGSAQPQHF | TGCGCCAGCAGTCTTAGTAGGGGGTCGGCTCAGCCCCAGCATTTT | TRBJ1-5 | - | TRBV4-1 | few
CASREKDRPYEQYF | TGTGCCAGCAGAGAGAAGGACCGCCCCTACGAGCAGTACTTC | TRBJ2-7 | - | TRBV6-1 | -
CASSQLGGSSYNEQFF | TGTGCCAGCAGCCAACTAGGGGGAAGCTCCTACAATGAGCAGTTCTTC | TRBJ2-1 | - | TRBV14 | many
CASRTGQFTDTQYF | TGTGCCAGCAGGACCGGACAGTTCACAGATACGCAGTATTTT | TRBJ2-3 | - | TRBV6-1 | few
CASSLSESEQFF | TGTGCCAGCAGCCTGTCTGAGAGTGAGCAGTTCTTC | TRBJ2-1 | - | TRBV3-1 | few
CASSRQAYNEQFF | TGTGCCAGCAGTCGACAGGCCTACAATGAGCAGTTCTTC | TRBJ2-1 | - | TRBV27 | -
CASSLMMGSQETQYF | TGTGCCAGCAGTTTGATGATGGGGTCCCAAGAGACCCAGTACTTC | TRBJ2-5 | - | TRBV28 | many
CASLDRENTEAFF | TGTGCCTCCCTGGACAGGGAGAACACTGAAGCTTTCTTT | TRBJ1-1 | TRBD1 | TRBV28 | many
CASSPWGQGAQGYTF | TGTGCCAGCAGTCCCTGGGGGCAGGGGGCGCAAGGCTACACCTTC | TRBJ1-2 | TRBD1 | TRBV12-3/TRBV12-4 | many
CATFQPTQPSGRAADTQYF | TGTGCCACCTTCCAACCGACCCAGCCTAGCGGGAGGGCCGCCGATACGCAGTATTTT | TRBJ2-3 | TRBD2 | TRBV27 | -
CSARADGSSSYNEQFF | TGCAGTGCTAGAGCGGACGGTTCGAGCTCCTACAATGAGCAGTTCTTC | TRBJ2-1 | - | TRBV20-1 | few
CASSFTGEATNEKLFF | TGTGCCAGCAGTTTCACCGGTGAGGCAACTAATGAAAAACTGTTTTTT | TRBJ1-4 | - | TRBV12-3/TRBV12-4 | many
CASSSWAGDYNEQFF | TGTGCCAGCAGCTCGTGGGCGGGAGACTACAATGAGCAGTTCTTC | TRBJ2-1 | TRBD2 | TRBV7-3 | many
CASSLGPGQRNEQFF | TGCGCCAGCAGCTTGGGCCCAGGCCAACGGAATGAGCAGTTCTTC | TRBJ2-1 | - | TRBV5-1 | -
CAISNPDRTGEQYF | TGTGCCATCAGTAACCCGGACAGGACGGGGGAGCAGTACTTC | TRBJ2-7 | TRBD1 | TRBV10-3 | many
CASSLDGPGGYTF | TGTGCCAGCAGTTTGGACGGGCCGGGGGGCTACACCTTC | TRBJ1-2 | - | TRBV27 | -
CASSATGTSTDTQYF | TGTGCCAGCAGCGCGACCGGGACAAGCACAGATACGCAGTATTTT | TRBJ2-3 | - | TRBV9 | few
CASSYMWGSRDYGYTF | TGTGCCAGCAGTTACATGTGGGGGAGCAGAGACTATGGCTACACCTTC | TRBJ1-2 | - | TRBV6-5 | -
CAISDLPGRLGGLAQNTGELFF | TGTGCCATCAGTGACTTACCCGGCCGCCTAGGGGGACTAGCGCAGAACACCGGGGAGCTGTTTTTT | TRBJ2-2 | TRBD2 | TRBV10-3 | few
CASSLVSTSVGEQYF | TGTGCCAGCAGCTTAGTCTCAACTAGCGTCGGCGAGCAGTACTTC | TRBJ2-7 | TRBD2 | TRBV7-9 | many
CASSEGPYDENTGELFF | TGTGCCAGCAGTGAAGGCCCCTACGACGAGAACACCGGGGAGCTGTTTTTT | TRBJ2-2 | - | TRBV6-1 | many
CAWATLSYEQYF | TGTGCCTGGGCGACACTTTCCTACGAGCAGTACTTC | TRBJ2-7 | - | TRBV30 | -
CASSSKGRGGFF | TGTGCCAGCAGCTCCAAGGGGAGGGGGGGGTTCTTC | TRBJ2-1 | - | TRBV13 | -
CASRRITSAGELFF | TGTGCCAGCAGACGTATTACTAGCGCCGGGGAGCTGTTTTTT | TRBJ2-2 | TRBD2 | TRBV11-2 | few
CASSLAHYEQYF | TGTGCCAGCAGTTTAGCCCACTACGAGCAGTACTTC | TRBJ2-7 | - | TRBV12-3/TRBV12-4 | many
CASSSRGYGYTF | TGTGCCAGCAGCTCCAGAGGGTATGGCTACACCTTC | TRBJ1-2 | - | TRBV11-2 | -
CSVATGLNQPQHF | TGCAGCGTTGCCACAGGGCTCAATCAGCCCCAGCATTTT | TRBJ1-5 | - | TRBV29-1 | -
CATTSSYNEQFF | TGTGCCACCACGAGCTCCTACAATGAGCAGTTCTTC | TRBJ2-1 | - | TRBV2 | -
CASGNRANQPQHF | TGTGCTAGTGGTAACAGGGCCAATCAGCCCCAGCATTTT | TRBJ1-5 | - | TRBV12-5 | many
CASSYSQAGGTDTQYF | TGTGCCAGCAGTTACTCCCAGGCTGGGGGCACAGATACGCAGTATTTT | TRBJ2-3 | - | TRBV6-5 | many
CASSLGGSPYEQYF | TGTGCCAGCAGCTTGGGCGGGTCTCCCTACGAGCAGTACTTC | TRBJ2-7 | - | TRBV7-2 | many
CASSSTQNTEAFF | TGTGCCAGCAGCTCGACACAGAACACTGAAGCTTTCTTT | TRBJ1-1 | - | TRBV7-3 | many
CASTQGSGSQGGYTF | TGTGCCAGCACCCAGGGCTCGGGCAGCCAGGGTGGCTACACCTTC | TRBJ1-2 | - | TRBV12-3/TRBV12-4 | many
CASRDRGQGGTDTQYF | TGTGCCAGCAGGGACAGGGGACAGGGTGGCACAGATACGCAGTATTTT | TRBJ2-3 | TRBD1 | TRBV28 | few
CDSSWAGAKDTQYF | TGTGACAGCAGTTGGGCGGGAGCAAAAGATACGCAGTATTTT | TRBJ2-3 | TRBD2 | TRBV6-1 | -
CASSPGRGPNTGELFF | TGTGCCAGCAGCCCCGGACGGGGGCCGAACACCGGGGAGCTGTTTTTT | TRBJ2-2 | - | TRBV7-9 | few
CSVELWQGVYEQYF | TGCAGCGTTGAATTATGGCAGGGGGTCTACGAGCAGTACTTC | TRBJ2-7 | TRBD1 | TRBV29-1 | few
CASSVARNRGREEKLFF | TGTGCCAGCAGCGTAGCCCGTAATAGGGGGCGAGAGGAAAAACTGTTTTTT | TRBJ1-4 | TRBD1 | TRBV9 | -
CAISDGQGISGASQFF | TGTGCCATCAGTGACGGGCAGGGGATTAGCGGGGCCTCCCAGTTCTTC | TRBJ2-1 | TRBD2 | TRBV10-3 | many